The clone carrying this TCR beta chain was observed many times. Its specificity is unknown. Quantitative 5'-RACE with molecular barcodes was used to make the TCR beta libraries. Each CDR3 protein gets one entry after TCRdb re-called the 5' RACE reads with MiXCR. The table lists 250,000 or so distinct CDR3 sequences, 20% to 30% of them singletons. The data belong to a study of CD8 T cells in ankylosing spondylitis. Deletions cut 2 bases from V and 7 bases from J, with 11 bases between. In germline, CDR1 is WNHNN, CDR2 SYGVQD (reference sequence). The CDR3 contains 13 residues. Regarding the study as a whole: As reported, disease-linked clones showed significant enrichment in matched ankylosing spondylitis synovial fluid. Roughly 8 highly homologous variants made up a TCR beta motif, and this motif appeared characteristic of ankylosing spondylitis blood. In peripheral blood, disease-linked CD8+ clones occurred at relatively low frequencies.

This chain uses TRBV10-1 with TRBJ2-5; D is ambiguous. The specimen was blood, either unsorted or a sorted T cell fraction (not recorded which). This receptor was taken from a male donor with ankylosing spondylitis or in good health (not recorded which). The CDR3 nucleotides are TGCGCCAGCAGTGAGGTGGTTGGCGGGACCCAGTACTTC. Translated, it gives CASSEVVGGTQYF.